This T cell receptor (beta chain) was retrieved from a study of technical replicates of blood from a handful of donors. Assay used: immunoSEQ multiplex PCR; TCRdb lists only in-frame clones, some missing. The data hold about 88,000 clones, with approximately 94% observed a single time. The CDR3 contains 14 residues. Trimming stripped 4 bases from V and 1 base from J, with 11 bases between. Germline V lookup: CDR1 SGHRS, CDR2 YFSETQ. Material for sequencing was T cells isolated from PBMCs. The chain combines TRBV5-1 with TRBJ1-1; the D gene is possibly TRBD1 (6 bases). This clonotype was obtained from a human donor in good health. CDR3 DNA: TGCGCCAGCAGCCCCGGGACATGGAACACTGAAGCTTTCTTT. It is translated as CASSPGTWNTEAFF.